This note documents a single T cell receptor beta chain sequence. The data belong to a study of blood T cell repertoires in COVID-19. Study context: COVID-19 samples, acute and convalescent, were from the United States, Italy and Spain. From T cells, B-cell-depleted T cells, or PBMCs came the material, which was cDNA or gDNA.

Authors' analysis steps: For nucleated cells, counts were estimated from reference gene primer amplification. This table comes from immunoSEQ multiplex PCR, and its TCRdb copy is limited to in-frame clones, with some not included. V, J and clone size derive from that table, while D and trimming were established from the DNA sequence. The data hold some 270,000 clones, with 85% to 90% observed a single time. The receptor's source is a woman aged 60-75 years with COVID-19, enrolled during active disease. Source material: peripheral blood.

CDR3 DNA: TGTGCCAGTAGTACACAGGGGTACACCATATATTTT. This sequence encodes CASSTQGYTIYF. The V and J genes are TRBV19 and TRBJ1-3; 7 bases agree with TRBD1. V shed 4 bases, J shed 8 bases, and the junction held 2 bases outside the gene matches. CDR3 length equals 12 residues. Germline-derived CDR1 and CDR2 are LNHDA and SQIVND (reference sequence).